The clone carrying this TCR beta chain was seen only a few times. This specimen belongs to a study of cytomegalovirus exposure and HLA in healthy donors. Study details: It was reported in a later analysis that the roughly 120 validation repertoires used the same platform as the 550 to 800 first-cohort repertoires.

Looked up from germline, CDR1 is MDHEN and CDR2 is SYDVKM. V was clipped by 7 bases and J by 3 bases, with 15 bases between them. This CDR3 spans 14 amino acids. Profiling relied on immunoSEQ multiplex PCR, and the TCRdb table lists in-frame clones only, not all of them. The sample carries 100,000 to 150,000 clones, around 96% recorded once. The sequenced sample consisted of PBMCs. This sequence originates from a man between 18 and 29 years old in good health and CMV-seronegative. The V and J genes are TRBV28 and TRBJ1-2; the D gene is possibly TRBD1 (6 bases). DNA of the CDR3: TGTGCCAGCACTTCTGGTGGGGGCCACTATGGCTACACCTTC. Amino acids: CASTSGGGHYGYTF.